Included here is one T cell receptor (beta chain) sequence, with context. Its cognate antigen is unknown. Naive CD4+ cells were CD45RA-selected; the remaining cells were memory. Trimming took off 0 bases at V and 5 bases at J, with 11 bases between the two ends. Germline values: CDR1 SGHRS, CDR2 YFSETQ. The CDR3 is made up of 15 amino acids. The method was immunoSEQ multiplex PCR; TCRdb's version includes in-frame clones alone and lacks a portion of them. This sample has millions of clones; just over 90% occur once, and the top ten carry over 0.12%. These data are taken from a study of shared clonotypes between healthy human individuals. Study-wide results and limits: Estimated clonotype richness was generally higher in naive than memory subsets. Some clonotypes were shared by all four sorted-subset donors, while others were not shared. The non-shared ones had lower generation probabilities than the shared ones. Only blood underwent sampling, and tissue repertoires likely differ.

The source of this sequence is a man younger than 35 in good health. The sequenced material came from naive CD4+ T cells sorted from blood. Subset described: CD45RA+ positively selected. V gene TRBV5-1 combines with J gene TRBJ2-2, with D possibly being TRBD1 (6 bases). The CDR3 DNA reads TGCGCCAGCAGCTTGGTACTTAGGGGGACCGGGGAGCTGTTTTTT. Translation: CASSLVLRGTGELFF. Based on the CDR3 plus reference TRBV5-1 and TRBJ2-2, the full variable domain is KAGVTQTPRYLIKTRGQQVTLSCSPISGHRSVSWYQQTPGQGLQFLFEYFSETQRNKGNFPGRFSGRQFSNSRSEMNVSTLELGDSALYLCASSLVLRGTGELFFGEGSRLTVL.